Presented here are 20 T cell receptor beta chains from one specimen sequenced in a study of blood T cell repertoires in COVID-19. Sequenced by immunoSEQ multiplex PCR; TCRdb stores in-frame clones only, minus some. Found here are roughly 150,000 clones, 82% of them singletons; the top ten hold approximately 16%. Material for sequencing was peripheral blood. These TCRs come from a human donor with acute or convalescent COVID-19. The donor label of this sample is uncertain.

The J gene is TRBJ2-1, the V gene TRBV25-1; TRBD1 matches at 9 bases. Trimming took 7 bases from V and 9 from J; bases not matched to a gene: 7. Germline CDR1 and CDR2: MGHDK and SYGVNS. The CDR3 runs 13 residues. The CDR3 DNA follows: TGTGCCAGCAATGGACAGGGGATGGGTGAGCAGTTCTTC. This gives the protein CASNGQGMGEQFF. Drawing the rest from reference TRBV25-1 and TRBJ2-1, the complete variable domain is EADIYQTPRYLVIGTGKKITLECSQTMGHDKMYWYQQDPGMELHLIHYSYGVNSTEKGDLSSESTVSRIRTEHFPLTLESARPSHTSQYLCASNGQGMGEQFFGPGTRLTVL.

In its sample, this clone was seen once. The rearrangement joins TRBV7-2 to TRBJ1-2; D possibly corresponds to TRBD1 (6 bases). V was pared by 5 bases and J by 0 bases, with 13 bases between. Germline-derived CDR1 and CDR2 are SGHTA and FQGNSA. The CDR3 consists of 15 residues. The CDR3 spells CASSQGRRANYGYTF. As DNA, the CDR3 is TGTGCCAGCAGCCAGGGGCGAAGAGCTAACTATGGCTACACCTTC.

On this clone: Germline is not matched at one junction end, which may reflect a read error. The identical CDR3 is also encoded by other nucleotide sequences in the sample. V usage is TRBV5-1 and J usage is TRBJ2-6, with a possible D match to TRBD1 (6 bases). Looked up from germline, CDR1 is SGHRS and CDR2 is YFSETQ. The CDR3 sequence is 17 residues long. In DNA form, the CDR3 reads TGCGCTAGCACCGCCGGGACACGGGTGGCTGGGGCCAACGTCCTGACTTTC. Encoded protein: CASTAGTRVAGANVLTF.

This clone was counted a single time. The chain combines TRBV12-3 or TRBV12-4 with TRBJ2-2; D perhaps matches TRBD2 (6 bases). The ends were cut back, 0 bases at V and 8 bases at J, with 7 bases in the middle. This CDR3 has 13 amino acids. CDR3 sequence: CASSLAGGGELFF. The DNA for the CDR3 is TGTGCCAGCAGTTTAGCGGGGGGTGGGGAGCTGTTTTTT.

The V call is TRBV3-1 (or the pseudogene TRBV3-2), the J call TRBJ1-2, with D unclear. The CDR3 has 14 residues. V was pared by 3 bases and J by 4 bases, with 12 bases between. CDR1 is LGHDT, CDR2 YNNKEL, per germline (reference sequence). The CDR3 reads CASSHEGVRYGYTF. The CDR3, as DNA: TGTGCCAGCAGCCATGAGGGCGTGCGCTATGGCTACACCTTC.

The chain has TRBV12-5 and TRBJ2-7; weak D call: TRBD1 (6 bases). CDR3 length: 13 residues. Trimming pared 7 bases from V and 2 bases from J, leaving 12 bases between. The germline CDR1 and CDR2 sequences are LGHNT and FRNRAP. This CDR3 is CASDRGGPYEQYF. The CDR3 nucleotides are TGTGCTAGTGACAGAGGGGGTCCCTACGAGCAGTACTTC.

The J gene is TRBJ1-2, the V gene TRBV3-1 (or the pseudogene TRBV3-2), with no clear D. V dropped 0 bases and J dropped 2 bases, with 7 bases sitting between them. CDR1 and CDR2 (germline): LGHDT, YNNKEL (reference sequence). The CDR3 is made up of 14 amino acids. DNA for the CDR3: TGTGCCAGCAGCCAAGATGGCGGGAACTATGGCTACACCTTC. Its translation is CASSQDGGNYGYTF.

The CDR3 reads CASSPIRDQPQHF. The CDR3 region has the DNA TGTGCCAGCAGTCCAATACGGGATCAGCCCCAGCATTTT. The J gene is TRBJ1-5, the V gene TRBV27; D is undetermined. This CDR3 spans 13 amino acids. Germline V lookup: CDR1 MNHEY, CDR2 SMNVEV (reference sequence). Trimming cost V 5 bases and J 5 bases, with 10 bases left between them.

The chain combines TRBV5-4 with TRBJ1-2, with 7 bases matching TRBD1. In germline, CDR1 is SGHNT, CDR2 YYREEE (reference sequence). The length of the CDR3 is 17 residues. V gave up 2 bases and J gave up 0 bases; unmatched junction bases: 10. The CDR3, as DNA: TGTGCCAGCAGCTTCCCTCCGAGGGACAGATCTAACTATGGCTACACCTTC. It yields the protein CASSFPPRDRSNYGYTF.

The V gene is TRBV20-1, the J gene TRBJ2-1, with 10 bases fitting TRBD2. V lost 3 bases and J lost 8; bases outside the gene matches: 10. CDR3 length: 15 residues. The germline V gene has CDR1 DFQATT and CDR2 SNEGSKA (reference sequence). Here the CDR3 reads CSASVPGLASDEQFF. CDR3 coding DNA: TGCAGTGCTAGTGTGCCGGGACTAGCGTCGGATGAGCAGTTCTTC.

CDR3 DNA sequence: TGTGCCAGCAGCTCAGAACGGGCCTACGAGCAGTACTTC. Translation: CASSSERAYEQYF. The rearrangement uses TRBV7-2 and TRBJ2-7; unclear D gene. Germline-derived CDR1 and CDR2 are SGHTA and FQGNSA. V was pared by 4 bases and J by 2 bases, with 9 bases between. The CDR3 is 13 residues long.

CDR3 coding DNA: TGTGCCAGCAGCTTCGGGGTCCAAGAGACCCAGTACTTC. Translation: CASSFGVQETQYF. This chain joins TRBV7-2 and TRBJ2-5; D is possibly TRBD2 (5 bases). Germline CDR1 reads SGHTA; CDR2 reads FQGNSA. This CDR3 region has 13 residues. The V end lost 3 bases, the J end lost 1 base, and 6 bases lay between the germline ends. Full variable domain (remainder filled in from reference TRBV7-2 and TRBJ2-5): GAGVSQSPSNKVTEKGKDVELRCDPISGHTALYWYRQSLGQGLEFLIYFQGNSAPDKSGLPSDRFSAERTGGSVSTLTIQRTQQEDSAVYLCASSFGVQETQYFGPGTRLLVL.

V gene TRBV6-2 or TRBV6-3 combines with J gene TRBJ1-4; a possible D gene is TRBD1 (5 bases). The CDR3 extends over 15 amino acids. Trimming removed 0 bases from V and 8 bases from J, with 13 bases in between. Germline loops: CDR1 MNHEY, CDR2 SVGEGT. DNA for the CDR3: TGTGCCAGCAGTTACTCGAAGGGACTATGGGAAAAACTGTTTTTT. It translates to CASSYSKGLWEKLFF.

The rearrangement links TRBV4-1 to TRBJ1-2, with 8 nucleotides matching TRBD1. Germline CDR1 reads MGHRA; CDR2 reads YSYEKL. Losses at the gene ends were 0 bases for V and 2 bases for J; bases not matched to a gene: 14. This CDR3 comprises 19 residues. CDR3 in amino acids: CASSQDRQGAFRSNYGYTF. The CDR3 DNA reads as TGCGCCAGCAGCCAAGACCGGCAGGGGGCCTTCCGAAGCAACTATGGCTACACCTTC.

This clone has more than one count but fewer than ten. The chain joins TRBV12-3 or TRBV12-4 to TRBJ1-2; TRBD1 matches 7 bases. The CDR3 is 12 amino acids. The J segment lost 4 bases and the V segment lost 6 bases, leaving 2 bases of the junction unmatched. The CDR3 is CASRGQSYGYTF. The CDR3 nucleotides are TGTGCCAGCAGGGGACAGAGCTATGGCTACACCTTC.

This sequence joins TRBV30 and TRBJ1-4, with 10 bases aligning to TRBD1. Per the germline V gene, CDR1 is GTSNPN and CDR2 is SVGIG (reference sequence). The trim removed 1 base at V and 11 bases at J, leaving 7 bases unmatched. This CDR3 spans 14 amino acids. CDR3 nucleotides: TGTGCCTGGAGTGCAGGGACAGGGGCGAAGAAACTGTTTTTT. This translates into CAWSAGTGAKKLFF.

The chain links TRBV25-1 to TRBJ1-2, with no clear D. V lost 7 bases and J lost 0, with 18 bases in between. Germline V gene sequence: CDR1 MGHDK, CDR2 SYGVNS. This CDR3 contains 16 residues. This chain's CDR3 is CASNRRRPTSNYGYTF. The CDR3 region has the DNA TGTGCCAGCAACCGAAGGAGGCCAACATCTAACTATGGCTACACCTTC.

V gene TRBV10-2 combines with J gene TRBJ1-5; D gene uncertain. The CDR3 extends over 15 amino acids. Germline-derived CDR1 and CDR2 are WSHSY and SAAADI. Deletions cut 2 bases from V and 7 bases from J, with 15 bases between. The CDR3 here is CASSEARYMNQPQHF. The CDR3 DNA follows: TGCGCCAGCAGTGAGGCCCGATACATGAACCAGCCCCAGCATTTT.

The genes are TRBV2 and TRBJ1-4; D unresolved. Germline CDR1 is SNHLY and CDR2 is FYNNEI. The CDR3 spans 15 residues. Trimming left V 6 bases short and J 3 bases short, with 14 bases between. The CDR3 DNA follows: TGTGCCAGCAGCCGCGGGAGGGAACCTAATGAAAAACTGTTTTTT. This translates into CASSRGREPNEKLFF. The entire variable domain, with the rest obtained from reference TRBV2 and TRBJ1-4, is as follows: EPEVTQTPSHQVTQMGQEVILRCVPISNHLYFYWYRQILGQKVEFLVSFYNNEISEKSEIFDDQFSVERPDGSNFTLKIRSTKLEDSAMYFCASSRGREPNEKLFFGSGTQLSVL.

This clone showed up just a few times. The V call is TRBV23-1, the J call TRBJ1-6; D is ambiguous. TRBV23-1 falls under the ORF class, with uncertain function. The CDR3 totals 16 residues. V was cut by 8 bases and J by 0 bases, with 14 bases left in between. The DNA of the CDR3 is TGCGCCAGCGCCCGACATCTGAGCTCCTATAATTCACCCCTCCACTTT. Its translation: CASARHLSSYNSPLHF.